This entry lists 13 T cell receptor beta chains sequenced from one sample in a study of spatial heterogeneity in lung cancer. Documented time point: blood at routine non-recurrence follow-up after resection. MiXCR, run by TCRdb on the 5' RACE reads, gives a single entry per CDR3 protein. The top ten clones hold approximately 17% of a sample with about 41,000 distinct CDR3 sequences, over 9.5% of them seen once. The sequencing used PBMCs, collected at follow-up. These TCRs come from a female donor with early-stage non-small cell lung cancer.

This clonotype appeared many times. The chain couples TRBV29-1 to TRBJ2-2; D is ambiguous. From germline, CDR1 is SQVTM and CDR2 ANQGSEA. The germline V and J ends were trimmed by 5 bases and 4 bases, with 5 bases remaining between them. The CDR3 extends over 11 amino acids. The CDR3 protein is CSVRVTGELFF. The CDR3 DNA is TGCAGCGTTAGAGTCACCGGGGAGCTGTTTTTT.

The chain uses TRBV20-1 and TRBJ2-5; 8 nucleotides align to TRBD2. In germline, CDR1 is DFQATT, CDR2 SNEGSKA (reference sequence). V dropped 3 bases and J dropped 4; count of bases not matched to a gene: 13. The CDR3 length is 16 residues. In DNA, the CDR3 is TGCAGTGCTAGCCTCTCACGGGGGGGCCGAGGAGAGACCCAGTACTTC. It is translated as CSASLSRGGRGETQYF.

In this sample, this clonotype turned up many times. This sequence joins TRBV3-1 and TRBJ1-1, with 9 bases lining up with TRBD1. CDR3 length equals 15 residues. CDR1 and CDR2 (germline): LGHDT, YNNKEL (reference sequence). The junction had 6 bases not matched to a gene; V was cut back by 4 bases and J by 3 bases. CDR3 bases: TGTGCCAGCAGCCCGCTACAGGGGGCGTACACTGAAGCTTTCTTT. It translates to CASSPLQGAYTEAFF.

Only one count was recorded for this clonotype. The V gene is TRBV24-1, the J gene TRBJ2-2; D is possibly TRBD2 (6 bases). V gave up 4 bases and J gave up 2 bases, with 10 bases separating them. Germline CDR1 reads KGHDR; CDR2 reads SFDVKD. The CDR3 has 15 residues. The CDR3 loop reads CATSEPGLNTGELFF. Written as DNA, the CDR3 is TGTGCCACCAGTGAACCGGGACTCAACACCGGGGAGCTGTTTTTT.

The table lists this clonotype with many counts. CDR3 residues: CASSPQEVGRREQFF. Here the CDR3 DNA reads TGTGCCAGCAGCCCCCAGGAAGTAGGGAGACGAGAGCAGTTCTTC. This rearrangement joins TRBV7-8 to TRBJ2-1; D might be TRBD2 (5 bases). The V end lost 5 bases, the J end lost 10 bases, and 21 bases lay between the germline ends. There are 15 residues in the CDR3. The germline gives CDR1 SGHVS, CDR2 FQNEAQ.

This clonotype was recorded many times. The V call is TRBV5-1, the J call TRBJ1-2; TRBD1 is a possible D gene (6 bases). CDR1 SGHRS and CDR2 YFSETQ come from the germline V gene. Trimming cost V 1 base and J 2 bases, with 21 bases left between them. The CDR3 is made up of 18 amino acids. CDR3 amino acids: CASSLSPGQPRENYGYTF. The CDR3 DNA sequence: TGCGCCAGCAGCTTGTCACCAGGACAGCCTAGAGAAAACTATGGCTACACCTTC. The variable domain in full, with the rest retrieved from reference TRBV5-1 and TRBJ1-2, is KAGVTQTPRYLIKTRGQQVTLSCSPISGHRSVSWYQQTPGQGLQFLFEYFSETQRNKGNFPGRFSGRQFSNSRSEMNVSTLELGDSALYLCASSLSPGQPRENYGYTFGSGTRLTVV.

This clonotype came up many times. The V gene is TRBV10-1, the J gene TRBJ2-7; the D is unclear. There are 13 residues in the CDR3. The ends were cut back, 8 bases at V and 6 bases at J, with 17 bases in the middle. Germline V CDR1 and CDR2: WNHNN, SYGVQD (reference sequence). As DNA, the CDR3 is TGCGCCAGCCGCCCCGGAGAACCAACCGAGCAGTACTTC. Encoded protein: CASRPGEPTEQYF.

V and J are TRBV10-3 and TRBJ2-1; tentatively, D is TRBD2 (5 bases). The ends were cut back, 2 bases at V and 3 bases at J, with 11 bases in the middle. The V gene's germline CDR1 is ENHRY and CDR2 SYGVKD. The CDR3 totals 15 residues. The CDR3 reads CAISEGGPRYNEQFF. In nucleotides, the CDR3 is TGTGCCATCAGTGAGGGAGGACCCCGCTACAATGAGCAGTTCTTC.

This clonotype was seen ten or more times. This rearrangement joins TRBV3-1 to TRBJ1-2; unclear D gene. The germline V gene encodes CDR1 LGHDT and CDR2 YNNKEL (reference sequence). CDR3 length: 14 residues. The V end lost 3 bases, the J end lost 5 bases, and 13 bases lay between the germline ends. The chain's CDR3 is CASSHYVSAYGYTF. CDR3 nucleotide sequence: TGTGCCAGCAGCCACTATGTCTCAGCGTATGGCTACACCTTC.

This clonotype was detected ten times or more. The chain uses TRBV7-6 and TRBJ2-5, with D possibly being TRBD2 (6 bases). Trimming removed 1 base at V and 5 bases at J, with 20 bases between. Germline CDR1 reads SGHVS; CDR2 reads FNYEAQ. The CDR3 sequence is 17 residues long. CDR3 protein: CASSLGGTPRLVETQYF. The CDR3, as DNA: TGTGCCAGCAGCTTAGGTGGGACTCCGAGACTCGTCGAGACCCAGTACTTC.

This clonotype was seen at least ten times. This chain joins TRBV29-1 and TRBJ2-2; 8 positions agree with TRBD2. Germline assignment: CDR1 SQVTM and CDR2 ANQGSEA. Unmatched junction bases numbered 6, after V lost 3 bases and J lost 6 bases. This CDR3 region has 14 residues. Here the CDR3 reads CSVESSGVAGELFF. The CDR3 bases are TGCAGCGTTGAGAGTAGCGGGGTGGCCGGGGAGCTGTTTTTT.

This clonotype was seen many times. The chain has TRBV7-3 and TRBJ1-1; D is unclear. CDR3 length: 13 residues. Germline assignment: CDR1 SGHTA and CDR2 FQGTGA. Between the trimmed V and J ends, which lost 5 bases and 4 bases, there was a span of 11 bases. The CDR3 sequence is CASSIRTGTEAFF. CDR3 coding DNA: TGTGCCAGCAGCATAAGGACGGGCACTGAAGCTTTCTTT.

The chain has TRBV5-1 and TRBJ2-3; D is unresolved. CDR1 SGHRS and CDR2 YFSETQ come from the germline V gene. This CDR3 is built from 14 residues. V was clipped by 0 bases and J by 2 bases, with 7 bases between them. The CDR3 nucleotides are TGCGCCAGCAGCTTGGTTGACCACACAGATACGCAGTATTTT. As protein: CASSLVDHTDTQYF.